This TCR beta chain was captured in a study of identical twins. Germline-derived CDR1 and CDR2 are LNHNV and YYDKDF (reference sequence). The V and J ends lost 4 bases and 0 bases respectively, with 6 bases between them. The CDR3 consists of 13 residues. One entry per CDR3 protein, called by TCRdb with MiXCR from the 5' RACE reads. The profile covers around 510,000 distinct CDR3 sequences, with around 15% appearing a single time and approximately 0.98% taken by the ten largest. This same sample was also taken into another study, of yellow fever vaccine responses in identical twins.

V gene TRBV15 combines with J gene TRBJ1-2, with unresolved D. The TCR comes from a woman aged 18-29 years in good health. The specimen sequenced was CD4+ T cells sorted from blood. The CDR3 DNA follows: TGTGCCACCAGCATCGGGTCTAACTATGGCTACACCTTC. Its protein product is CATSIGSNYGYTF.